Shown below are 10 T cell receptor beta chains from a single sample sequenced in a study of T cell repertoires in cytomegalovirus infection. TCRdb re-called the reads through MiXCR, storing one row per CDR3 protein. Of approximately 1,000,000 distinct CDR3 sequences in the sample, around a third were seen once. Their recognized antigens are unknown. The source was cultured CD8+ T cells from PBMCs, collected from culture after CMV antigen stimulation. The receptors shown here come from a human donor in good health (CMV status not recorded). Some clones in this sample may be carry-over from other donors' samples.

J is TRBJ1-1 and V is TRBV20-1; 7 bases fit TRBD1. There are 14 residues in the CDR3. Germline-derived CDR1 and CDR2 are DFQATT and SNEGSKA (reference sequence). J was trimmed by 7 bases and V by 2 bases; bases with no gene match: 10. CDR3 sequence (DNA): TGCAGTGCTAGACCTCGAAAGGACAGGCTTGAAGCTTTCTTT. As protein: CSARPRKDRLEAFF.

The chain combines TRBV12-3 or TRBV12-4 with TRBJ1-2, with 9 bases matching TRBD1. CDR3 size: 13 residues. The V segment lost 6 bases and the J segment 2 bases; nucleotides outside the gene matches: 1. This CDR3 reads CASRGTGNYGYTF. The CDR3, as DNA: TGTGCCAGCAGGGGGACAGGGAACTATGGCTACACCTTC.

V and J are TRBV27 and TRBJ2-5; TRBD2 agrees at 8 bases. V lost 5 bases and J lost 5; bases outside the gene matches: 13. The length of the CDR3 is 16 residues. Germline lookup yields CDR1 MNHEY and CDR2 SMNVEV (reference sequence). CDR3 amino acids: CASSPYRGGVGETQYF. The DNA of the CDR3 is TGTGCCAGCAGTCCCTACCGGGGGGGCGTGGGGGAGACCCAGTACTTC.

This clonotype came up a few times. V and J are TRBV7-6 and TRBJ2-7, with 7 positions matching TRBD2. J was trimmed by 7 bases and V by 3 bases; bases with no gene match: 6. The CDR3 extends over 13 amino acids. Germline CDR1 reads SGHVS; CDR2 reads FNYEAQ. In DNA, the CDR3 is TGTGCCAGCAGCTTCATTGCGGGGGAAGAGCAGTACGTC. It codes for CASSFIAGEEQYV.

This chain uses TRBV5-3 with TRBJ1-1, with no clear D. TRBV5-3 has ORF status, its function being uncertain. Trimming took off 8 bases at V and 0 bases at J, with 17 bases between the two ends. The length of the CDR3 is 15 residues. The CDR3 DNA is TGTGCCAGCAGCGACGGAGGGCGATTGAACACTGAAGCTTTCTTT. It specifies CASSDGGRLNTEAFF.

The chain combines TRBV19 with TRBJ2-3, with D uncertain. The CDR3 has 14 residues. V shed 3 bases and J shed 2 bases, with 9 bases lying between them. CDR1 and CDR2 (germline): LNHDA, SQIVND (reference sequence). The CDR3: CASSIGGYTDTQYF. The CDR3 DNA reads as TGTGCCAGTAGTATTGGCGGTTACACAGATACGCAGTATTTT. Complete variable domain (other parts from reference TRBV19 and TRBJ2-3): DGGITQSPKYLFRKEGQNVTLSCEQNLNHDAMYWYRQDPGQGLRLIYYSQIVNDFQKGDIAEGYSVSREKKESFPLTVTSAQKNPTAFYLCASSIGGYTDTQYFGPGTRLTVL.

A few counts support this clonotype. This rearrangement joins TRBV7-9 to TRBJ1-6; a possible D gene is TRBD1 (5 bases). The V end lost 7 bases, the J end lost 7 bases, and 11 bases lay between the germline ends. Germline CDR1 reads SEHNR; CDR2 reads FQNEAQ (reference sequence). This CDR3 comprises 13 residues. The CDR3 DNA reads as TGTGCCAGCACCCGGGGGGGGAATTCACCCCTCCACTTT. This gives the protein CASTRGGNSPLHF.

This chain connects TRBV7-2 to TRBJ2-1, with TRBD2 matching 8 bases. This CDR3 is built from 15 residues. The V segment lost 2 bases and the J segment 8 bases; nucleotides outside the gene matches: 8. The germline CDR1 and CDR2 sequences are SGHTA and FQGNSA. The CDR3 region has the DNA TGTGCCAGCAGCTTAAGAGCGGGGGTTTTCGATGAGCAGTTCTTC. It specifies CASSLRAGVFDEQFF.

This clonotype was seen only a few times. This chain uses TRBV6-1 with TRBJ1-2; 8 bases are a match to TRBD1. Germline CDR1 is MNHNS and CDR2 is SASEGT. This CDR3 is built from 15 residues. The ends lost 6 bases at V and 3 bases at J; junction bases unmatched: 9. The CDR3 sequence is CASSYADRAYYGYTF. CDR3 nucleotides: TGTGCCAGCAGCTATGCGGACAGGGCTTACTATGGCTACACCTTC.

In this sample, this clonotype turned up many times. The chain has TRBV7-2 and TRBJ2-1, with a possible D match to TRBD1 (5 bases). From germline, CDR1 is SGHTA and CDR2 FQGNSA. CDR3 length: 18 amino acids. V shed 3 bases and J shed 0 bases, with 18 bases lying between them. The CDR3 is CASSLNRMIPSSYNEQFF. The DNA for the CDR3 is TGTGCCAGCAGCTTGAACAGGATGATACCCAGCTCCTACAATGAGCAGTTCTTC.